This T cell receptor (beta chain) was recovered during a study of early T cells in non-severe SARS-CoV-2 infection. General observations from the study: A preference for anti-spike CD8 responses marked VDJdb matching, which missed private and CD4 specificities.

This CDR3 contains 14 residues. TCRdb recomputed calls from the 5' RACE reads with MiXCR, one row per CDR3 protein. The sample consists of fewer than 85,000 distinct CDR3 sequences, around 13% of them appearing once. For this clonotype: The antigen remains undetermined.

The source material was whole blood. The chain recombines TRBV21-1 with TRBJ2-1. TRBV21-1 is described as a pseudogene. This receptor was obtained from an adult who was a healthcare worker with PCR-confirmed SARS-CoV-2 infection or an uninfected control (not recorded which). CDR3: CADGRLSSYNEQFF. The CDR3 DNA follows: TGTGCCGATGGACGTTTGAGCTCCTACAATGAGCAGTTCTTC.